The present entry profiles one TCR beta chain with its context. Its antigen is still unknown. Naive CD8 cells, CD45RO-negative and positively selected for CCR7, excluded terminally differentiated effector memory CD45RA+ cells. This sample was included in a study of shared clonotypes between healthy human individuals. Overall study: Each donor's CD8 memory used one plate, CD8 naive two, each CD4 subset three.

The CDR3 spans 16 residues. The V gene end was trimmed by 6 bases and the J gene end by 8 bases; junction bases not matched to a gene: 9. CDR1 is KGHSH, CDR2 LQKENI, per germline. Data came from immunoSEQ multiplex PCR; TCRdb stores just in-frame clones and leaves some out. The sample consists of some 2 million clones, approximately 95% of them appearing once. Overall study results and limits: Around 5% was the fraction of naive CD4 clonotypes found shared across a few donors.

Sequenced input: naive CD8+ T cells sorted from blood. J is TRBJ2-4 and V is TRBV18; 14 bases are a match to TRBD2. The clonotype originates from a man in his late teens or twenties in good health. The CDR3 DNA follows: TGTGCCAGCTCTCCCGGGACTAGCGGGAGAGGGGACATTCAGTACTTC. Amino acid sequence: CASSPGTSGRGDIQYF.